Below, 17 T cell receptor beta chains from the same sample are listed, as sequenced in a study of T-cell reconstitution after alpha-beta-depleted transplantation in children. Preparing the TCRbeta library involved the use of unique molecular identifiers. TCRdb used MiXCR to reprocess the PCR reads, holding one entry per CDR3 protein. The table shows about 830,000 distinct CDR3 sequences, with 16% occurring only once. The sequencing here drew on PBMCs, mostly from graft donor cells, taken 360 days after TCRalphabeta/CD19-depleted stem cell transplant. The source is a male patient between 10 and 17 years old who had a stem cell transplant for acute lymphoblastic leukemia, so the T cells may come from the graft donor.

This chain joins TRBV10-1 and TRBJ2-7, with no clear D. This CDR3 comprises 14 residues. From germline, CDR1 is WNHNN and CDR2 SYGVQD (reference sequence). The germline V and J ends were trimmed by 0 bases and 2 bases, with 8 bases remaining between them. CDR3 residues: CASSESWYAYEQYF. In DNA, the CDR3 is TGCGCCAGCAGTGAGTCCTGGTATGCCTACGAGCAGTACTTC.

This clonotype was counted only a few times. DNA for the CDR3: TGTGCTAGTGGTTGGGGACAGGGTTCCTACGAGCAGTACTTC. This translates into CASGWGQGSYEQYF. The chain combines TRBV12-5 with TRBJ2-7; 9 bases line up with TRBD1. Germline trimming cut 4 bases from V and 1 base from J; bases unmatched to any gene: 2. CDR3 length equals 14 residues. Per germline, CDR1 LGHNT and CDR2 FRNRAP.

V usage is TRBV21-1 and J usage is TRBJ2-1; the D segment call TRBD2 is taken from the table without a DNA check. TRBV21-1 is flagged as a pseudogene. This CDR3 contains 18 residues. CDR3 sequence reads: CASSKRVNSGRHRNEQFF. The CDR3 DNA follows: TGTGCCAGCAGCAAAAGAGTTAATAGCGGGAGGCACCGCAATGAGCAGTTCTTC.

This clonotype showed up just a few times. V usage is TRBV7-9 and J usage is TRBJ1-2; 10 bases agree with TRBD1. Germline loops: CDR1 SEHNR, CDR2 FQNEAQ (reference sequence). The CDR3 runs to 15 residues. V shed 5 bases, J shed 4 bases, and the junction held 7 bases outside the gene matches. The CDR3 DNA reads as TGTGCCAGCAGCCGACCGGGACAGGGGCCCTATGGCTACACCTTC. Translating gives CASSRPGQGPYGYTF.

The V gene is TRBV27, the J gene TRBJ2-7; TRBD2 matches 8 bases. CDR3 size: 14 residues. V was pared by 8 bases and J by 4 bases, with 10 bases of the junction left unmatched. From germline, CDR1 is MNHEY and CDR2 SMNVEV (reference sequence). CDR3 sequence reads: CASSWSGGHYEQYF. For the CDR3, the DNA is TGTGCCAGCTCCTGGTCGGGAGGGCATTACGAGCAGTACTTC.

At least ten counts were recorded for this clonotype. This sequence joins TRBV12-3 or TRBV12-4 and TRBJ2-7, with 11 bases lining up with TRBD2. The CDR3 is made up of 14 amino acids. V lost 6 bases and J lost 1; bases outside the gene matches: 2. CDR3 region: CASRTSGSSYEQYF. The CDR3 coding sequence is TGTGCCAGCAGAACTAGCGGGAGTTCCTACGAGCAGTACTTC.

This clonotype was counted a few times. The chain is built from TRBV7-9 and TRBJ2-1; possibly TRBD1 or TRBD2 for D (5 bases each). Germline CDR1 and CDR2: SEHNR and FQNEAQ (reference sequence). Trimming cost V 7 bases and J 9 bases, with 16 bases left between them. This CDR3 region has 13 residues. CDR3 protein: CASTLRGASEQFF. CDR3 DNA sequence: TGTGCCAGCACCCTAAGGGGAGCTAGTGAGCAGTTCTTC.

The chain joins TRBV9 to TRBJ1-3, with unresolved D. Germline assignment: CDR1 SGDLS and CDR2 YYNGEE. Trimming cost V 7 bases and J 1 base, with 3 bases left between them. The CDR3 spans 11 residues. The CDR3 here is CASRSGNTIYF. As DNA, the CDR3 is TGTGCCAGCCGGTCTGGAAACACCATATATTTT.

The rearrangement uses TRBV6-1 and TRBJ2-6; no reliable D call. CDR3 length: 13 amino acids. In germline, CDR1 is MNHNS, CDR2 SASEGT. Trimming took 8 bases from V and 4 from J, leaving 9 bases between them. CDR3 sequence (DNA): TGTGCCAGCTCCTCCGGCGGGGCCAACGTCCTGACTTTC. Translating it yields CASSSGGANVLTF.

In DNA form, the CDR3 reads TGTGCCAGCAGCCCGGGGGACTCTTCTACTAACAATGAGCAGTTCTTC. It translates to CASSPGDSSTNNEQFF. V gene TRBV13 combines with J gene TRBJ2-1; maybe TRBD2 (6 bases). The length of the CDR3 is 16 residues. In germline, CDR1 is PRHDT, CDR2 FYEKMQ (reference sequence). V was trimmed by 5 bases and J by 5 bases, leaving 19 bases between them.

CDR3 DNA: TGCGCCAGCAGTCAAAAGGCTAGCGGGATCTTCTACAATGAGCAGTTCTTC. Encoded protein: CASSQKASGIFYNEQFF. The V and J genes are TRBV4-1 and TRBJ2-1; 9 bases map to TRBD2. With 6 bases clipped from V and 3 bases from J, the junction kept 12 bases outside the gene matches. The CDR3 loop spans 17 amino acids. The V gene's germline CDR1 is MGHRA and CDR2 YSYEKL.

The chain combines TRBV7-2 with TRBJ2-7, with D perhaps TRBD1 (5 bases). CDR3 length equals 15 residues. Trimming removed 4 bases from V and 3 bases from J, with 16 bases in between. CDR1 SGHTA and CDR2 FQGNSA come from the germline V gene. For the CDR3, the DNA is TGTGCCAGCAGCTCGACCGCAGGACACTTCTACGAGCAGTACTTC. Protein sequence: CASSSTAGHFYEQYF.

This clonotype was picked up many times. This chain's CDR3 is CASSPGRSTDTQYF. CDR3 nucleotide sequence: TGTGCCAGCAGCCCCGGGAGATCCACAGATACGCAGTATTTT. The chain links TRBV7-3 to TRBJ2-3; weak D call: TRBD2 (6 bases). Looked up from germline, CDR1 is SGHTA and CDR2 is FQGTGA. This CDR3 is built from 14 residues. V gave up 5 bases and J gave up 2 bases, with 11 bases separating them.

The chain couples TRBV7-6 to TRBJ2-2, with D possibly TRBD1 on 6 matching bases. CDR3 size: 14 residues. The germline CDR1 and CDR2 sequences are SGHVS and FNYEAQ. V lost 5 bases to trimming and J lost 3 bases, with 10 bases between them. The CDR3 is CASSHQGHTGELFF. DNA of the CDR3: TGTGCCAGCAGCCACCAGGGGCACACCGGGGAGCTGTTTTTT.

A few counts support this clonotype. The V call is TRBV12-3 or TRBV12-4, the J call TRBJ1-1; perhaps TRBD1 as D (6 bases). The ends were cut back, 6 bases at V and 4 bases at J, with 9 bases in the middle. This CDR3 spans 12 amino acids. The DNA of the CDR3 is TGTGCCAGCAGCACAGGGTTCACTGAAGCTTTCTTT. Protein product: CASSTGFTEAFF.

The chain employs TRBV19 and TRBJ1-4; 8 nucleotides line up with TRBD1. The CDR3 totals 15 residues. The germline gives CDR1 LNHDA, CDR2 SQIVND (reference sequence). The V gene end was trimmed by 5 bases and the J gene end by 7 bases; junction bases not matched to a gene: 9. CDR3 loop: CASSSRPGGVEKLFF. CDR3 DNA: TGTGCCAGTAGTTCGAGGCCAGGGGGCGTTGAAAAACTGTTTTTT.

The gene calls are TRBV24-1 and TRBJ2-3; D remains ambiguous. The germline gives CDR1 KGHDR, CDR2 SFDVKD. The ends were cut back, 4 bases at V and 6 bases at J, with 13 bases in the middle. This CDR3 region has 14 residues. For the CDR3, the DNA is TGTGCCACCAGTGAGCCCTGGAAGCCGGATACGCAGTATTTT. It encodes CATSEPWKPDTQYF.